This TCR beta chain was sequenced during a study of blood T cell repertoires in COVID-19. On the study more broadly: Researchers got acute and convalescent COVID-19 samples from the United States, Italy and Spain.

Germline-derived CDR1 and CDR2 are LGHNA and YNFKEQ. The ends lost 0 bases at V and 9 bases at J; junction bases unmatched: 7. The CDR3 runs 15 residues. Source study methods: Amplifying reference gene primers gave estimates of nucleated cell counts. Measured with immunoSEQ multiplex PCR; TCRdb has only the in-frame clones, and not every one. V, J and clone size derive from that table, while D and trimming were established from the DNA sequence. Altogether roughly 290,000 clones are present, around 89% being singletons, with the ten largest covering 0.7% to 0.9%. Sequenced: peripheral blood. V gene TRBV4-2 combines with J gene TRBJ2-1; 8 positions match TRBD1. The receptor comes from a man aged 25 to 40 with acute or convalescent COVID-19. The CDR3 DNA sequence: TGTGCCAGCAGCCAAGAGTTTCAGGGGGCCGGTGAGCAGTTCTTC. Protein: CASSQEFQGAGEQFF.